The clone carrying this T cell receptor beta chain was seen only a few times. Its target is unknown. Gene and germline names: mouse. The read terminates 4 residues before the CDR3 end, so the remaining end is supplied by the germline J gene. This record belongs to a study of CD8+ T cells in alopecia areata. Study overall: Grafts of skin from C3H/HeJ donors aged about 6-12 months with spontaneous alopecia went to female C3H/HeJ mice aged roughly 7-10 weeks.

Sequencing templates came from extracted RNA that was reverse transcribed into cDNA. Clones were read by immunoSEQ multiplex PCR, and TCRdb kept only the in-frame ones, dropping some. Listed for the sample are over 250,000 clones, none seen a single time. Per germline, CDR1 SGHSN and CDR2 HYEKVE. CDR3 length: 14 amino acids. The germline V and J ends were trimmed by 0 bases and 3 bases, with 10 bases remaining between them. Combined cutaneous lymph node cells underwent sorting by CD4, CD8alpha, NKG2D, NKG2ACE and additional markers. Study observations and caveats: It was lesional scalp, especially alopecia totalis/universalis, that showed higher clonality than normal scalp. Shared TCR sequences were less clear between patients than in mice, possibly partly from HLA diversity.

Input material: CD4+ T cells sorted from a lymph node. The sequence came from a C3H/HeJ mouse with alopecia areata. Mice of this strain are of MHC haplotype H2-k. The V call is TRBV12-1, the J call TRBJ1-1; tentatively, D is TRBD1 (5 bases). CDR3 DNA, as far as it was read: TGTGCCAGCTCTCTCTCGGGGGGGGACACA. Translating gives CASSLSGGDT. The CDR3 in its entirety is CASSLSGGDTEVFF. Filled out from reference TRBV12-1 and TRBJ1-1, the complete variable domain reads DSGVVQSPRHIIKEKGGRSVLTCIPISGHSNVVWYQQTLGKELKFLIQHYEKVERDKGFLPSRFSVQQFDDYHSEMNMSALELEDSAMYFCASSLSGGDTEVFFGKGTRLTVV.